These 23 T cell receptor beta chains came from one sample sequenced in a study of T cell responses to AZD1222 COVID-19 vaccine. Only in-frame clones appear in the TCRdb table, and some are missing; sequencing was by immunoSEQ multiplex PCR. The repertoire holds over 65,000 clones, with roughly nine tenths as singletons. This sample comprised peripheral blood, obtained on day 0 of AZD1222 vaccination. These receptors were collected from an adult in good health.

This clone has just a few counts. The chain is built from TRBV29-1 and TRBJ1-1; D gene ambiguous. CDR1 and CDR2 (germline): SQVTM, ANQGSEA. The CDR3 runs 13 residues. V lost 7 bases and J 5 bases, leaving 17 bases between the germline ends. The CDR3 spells CSAQELVRTEAFF. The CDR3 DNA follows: TGCAGCGCCCAGGAGTTGGTACGGACTGAAGCTTTCTTT.

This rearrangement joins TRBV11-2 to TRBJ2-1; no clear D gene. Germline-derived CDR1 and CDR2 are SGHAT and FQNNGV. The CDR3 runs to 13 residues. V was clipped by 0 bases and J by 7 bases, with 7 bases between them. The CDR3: CASSLELLNEQFF. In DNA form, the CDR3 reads TGTGCCAGCAGCTTAGAGCTTTTGAATGAGCAGTTCTTC.

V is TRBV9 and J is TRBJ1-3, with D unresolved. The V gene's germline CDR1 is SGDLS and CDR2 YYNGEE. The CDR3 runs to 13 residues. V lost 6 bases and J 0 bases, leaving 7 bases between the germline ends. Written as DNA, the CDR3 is TGTGCCAGCAAGGGTCACTCTGGAAACACCATATATTTT. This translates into CASKGHSGNTIYF. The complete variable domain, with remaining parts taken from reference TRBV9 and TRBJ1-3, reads DSGVTQTPKHLITATGQRVTLRCSPRSGDLSVYWYQQSLDQGLQFLIQYYNGEERAKGNILERFSAQQFPDLHSELNLSSLELGDSALYFCASKGHSGNTIYFGEGSWLTVV.

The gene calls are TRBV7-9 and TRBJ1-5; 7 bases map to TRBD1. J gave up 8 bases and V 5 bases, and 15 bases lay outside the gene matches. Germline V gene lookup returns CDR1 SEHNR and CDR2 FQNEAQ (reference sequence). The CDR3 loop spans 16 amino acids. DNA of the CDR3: TGTGCCAGCAGCCCTAATGAGAGAGGGGGCATGGAGCCCCAGCATTTT. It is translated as CASSPNERGGMEPQHF.

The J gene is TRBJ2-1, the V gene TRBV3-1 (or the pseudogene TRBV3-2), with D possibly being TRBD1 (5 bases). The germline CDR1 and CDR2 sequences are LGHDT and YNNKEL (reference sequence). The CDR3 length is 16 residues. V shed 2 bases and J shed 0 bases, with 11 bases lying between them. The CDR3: CASSQFRQNSYNEQFF. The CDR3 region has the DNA TGTGCCAGCAGCCAATTTCGACAGAACTCCTACAATGAGCAGTTCTTC.

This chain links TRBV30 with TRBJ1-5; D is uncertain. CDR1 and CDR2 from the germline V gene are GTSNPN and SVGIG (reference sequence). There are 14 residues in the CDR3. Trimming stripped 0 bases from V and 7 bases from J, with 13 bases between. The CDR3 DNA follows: TGTGCCTGGAGTGTAAAAGGGAGAGGCCAGCCCCAGCATTTT. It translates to CAWSVKGRGQPQHF.

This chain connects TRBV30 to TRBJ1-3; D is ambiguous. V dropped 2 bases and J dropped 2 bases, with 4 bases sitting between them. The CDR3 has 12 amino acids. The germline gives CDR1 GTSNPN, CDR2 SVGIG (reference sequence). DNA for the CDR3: TGTGCCTGGAGTTTAACTGGAAACACCATATATTTT. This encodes CAWSLTGNTIYF.

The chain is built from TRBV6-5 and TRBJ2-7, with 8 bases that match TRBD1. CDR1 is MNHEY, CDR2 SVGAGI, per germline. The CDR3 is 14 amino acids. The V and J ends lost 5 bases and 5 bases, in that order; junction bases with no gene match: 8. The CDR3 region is CASSPSDRVDEQYF. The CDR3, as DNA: TGTGCCAGCAGTCCGTCGGACAGGGTTGACGAGCAGTACTTC.

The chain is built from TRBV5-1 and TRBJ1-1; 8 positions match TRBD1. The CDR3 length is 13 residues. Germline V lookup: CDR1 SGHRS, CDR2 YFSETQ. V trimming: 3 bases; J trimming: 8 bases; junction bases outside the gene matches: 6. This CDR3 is CASSSNGQGEAFF. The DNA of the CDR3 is TGCGCCAGCAGCTCGAATGGACAGGGAGAAGCTTTCTTT.

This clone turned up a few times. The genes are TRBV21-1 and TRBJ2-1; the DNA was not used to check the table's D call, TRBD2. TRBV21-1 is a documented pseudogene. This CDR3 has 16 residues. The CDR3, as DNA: TGTGCCAGCAGCAAAGGGGGCGGGATAACCTACAATGAGCAGTTCTTC. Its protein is CASSKGGGITYNEQFF.

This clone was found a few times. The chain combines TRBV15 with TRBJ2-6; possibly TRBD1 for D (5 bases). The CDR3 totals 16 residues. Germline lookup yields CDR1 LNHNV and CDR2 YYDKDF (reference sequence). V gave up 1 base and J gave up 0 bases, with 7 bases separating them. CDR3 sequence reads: CATSRAGYSGANVLTF. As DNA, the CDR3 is TGTGCCACCAGCAGAGCAGGGTACTCTGGGGCCAACGTCCTGACTTTC.

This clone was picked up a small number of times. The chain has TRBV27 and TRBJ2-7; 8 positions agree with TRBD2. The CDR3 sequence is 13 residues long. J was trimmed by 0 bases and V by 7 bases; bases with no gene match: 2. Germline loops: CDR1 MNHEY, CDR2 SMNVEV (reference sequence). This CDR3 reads CASTGGGSYEQYF. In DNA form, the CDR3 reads TGTGCCAGCACCGGGGGGGGCTCCTACGAGCAGTACTTC.

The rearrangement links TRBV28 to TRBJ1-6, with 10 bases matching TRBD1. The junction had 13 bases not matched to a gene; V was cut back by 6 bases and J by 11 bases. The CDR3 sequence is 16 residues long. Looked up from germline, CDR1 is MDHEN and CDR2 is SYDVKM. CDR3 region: CASRGAGTGDQPPLHF. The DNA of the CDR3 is TGTGCCAGCAGGGGAGCCGGGACAGGGGATCAACCACCCCTCCACTTT.

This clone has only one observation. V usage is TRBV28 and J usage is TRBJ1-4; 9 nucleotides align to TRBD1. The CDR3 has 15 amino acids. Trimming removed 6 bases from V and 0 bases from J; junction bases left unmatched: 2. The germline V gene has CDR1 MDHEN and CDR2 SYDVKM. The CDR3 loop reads CASRRQGATNEKLFF. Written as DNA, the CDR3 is TGTGCCAGCAGAAGACAGGGGGCAACTAATGAAAAACTGTTTTTT.

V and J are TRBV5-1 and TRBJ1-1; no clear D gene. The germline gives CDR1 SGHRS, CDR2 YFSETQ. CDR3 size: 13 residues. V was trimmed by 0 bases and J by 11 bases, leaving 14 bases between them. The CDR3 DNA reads TGCGCCAGCAGCTTGGAGGCCAGGAGAGAGGCTTTCTTT. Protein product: CASSLEARREAFF.

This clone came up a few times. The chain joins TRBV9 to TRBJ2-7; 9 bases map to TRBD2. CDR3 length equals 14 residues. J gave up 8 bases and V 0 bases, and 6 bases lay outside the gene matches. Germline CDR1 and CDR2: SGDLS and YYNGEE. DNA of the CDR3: TGTGCCAGCAGCGTAGGGGTAGCGGGGGAGAAGCAGTACTTC. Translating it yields CASSVGVAGEKQYF. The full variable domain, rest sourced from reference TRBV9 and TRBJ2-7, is DSGVTQTPKHLITATGQRVTLRCSPRSGDLSVYWYQQSLDQGLQFLIQYYNGEERAKGNILERFSAQQFPDLHSELNLSSLELGDSALYFCASSVGVAGEKQYFGPGTRLTVT.

CDR3 sequence: CASSFIGGAGNQPQHF. CDR3 DNA: TGCGCCAGCAGCTTCATCGGGGGCGCAGGGAATCAGCCCCAGCATTTT. V gene TRBV4-1 combines with J gene TRBJ1-5; D is perhaps TRBD1 (6 bases). CDR1 and CDR2 from the germline V gene are MGHRA and YSYEKL. This CDR3 region has 16 residues. V lost 5 bases to trimming and J lost 4 bases, with 18 bases between them.

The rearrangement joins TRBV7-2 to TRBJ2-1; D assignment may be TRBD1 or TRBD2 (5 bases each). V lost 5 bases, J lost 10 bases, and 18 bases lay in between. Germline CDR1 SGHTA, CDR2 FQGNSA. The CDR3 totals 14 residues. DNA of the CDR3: TGTGCCAGCAGCCCACAGGACGGTCCGGGGGAGCAGTTCTTC. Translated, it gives CASSPQDGPGEQFF.

CDR3 amino acids: CASSLRLRGTHDEQFF. The CDR3 region has the DNA TGTGCCAGCAGCTTAAGGTTGAGGGGAACCCACGATGAGCAGTTCTTC. The V and J genes are TRBV7-2 and TRBJ2-1; D tentatively fits TRBD1 or TRBD2 (5 bases each). V was cut by 2 bases and J by 8 bases, with 19 bases left in between. CDR1 is SGHTA, CDR2 FQGNSA, per germline. CDR3 length: 16 amino acids.

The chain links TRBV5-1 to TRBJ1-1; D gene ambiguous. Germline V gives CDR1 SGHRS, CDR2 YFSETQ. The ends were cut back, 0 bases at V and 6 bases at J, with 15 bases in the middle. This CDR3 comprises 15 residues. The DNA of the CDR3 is TGCGCCAGCAGCTTGGGGGCGGGCATCGCGGCTGAAGCTTTCTTT. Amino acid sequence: CASSLGAGIAAEAFF.

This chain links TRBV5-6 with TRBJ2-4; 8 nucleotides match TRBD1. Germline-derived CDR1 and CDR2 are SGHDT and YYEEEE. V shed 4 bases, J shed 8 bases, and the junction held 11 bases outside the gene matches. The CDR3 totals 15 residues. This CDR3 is CASSPPGGTGDIQYF. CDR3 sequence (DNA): TGTGCCAGCAGCCCACCAGGGGGCACCGGGGACATTCAGTACTTC.

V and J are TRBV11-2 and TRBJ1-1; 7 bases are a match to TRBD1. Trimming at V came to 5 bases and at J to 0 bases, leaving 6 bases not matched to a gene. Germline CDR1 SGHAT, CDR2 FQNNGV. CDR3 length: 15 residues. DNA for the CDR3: TGTGCCAGCAGCCTGACAGGGACCCTGAACACTGAAGCTTTCTTT. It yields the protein CASSLTGTLNTEAFF.

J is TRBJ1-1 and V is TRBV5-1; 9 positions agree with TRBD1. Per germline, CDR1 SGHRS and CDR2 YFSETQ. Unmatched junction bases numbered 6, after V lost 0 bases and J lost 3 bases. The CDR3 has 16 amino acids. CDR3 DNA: TGCGCCAGCAGCTTGGGAACAGGGGGCTGGGACACTGAAGCTTTCTTT. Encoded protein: CASSLGTGGWDTEAFF.